The source of this T cell receptor (beta chain) is a study of CD8 T cells in Susac syndrome. With random hexamers, about 0.5 to 1 ug RNA was reverse transcribed. By means of immunoSEQ multiplex PCR, TCR beta CDR3 spanning 54 Vbeta and 13 Jbeta underwent amplification. TCRdb re-called the immunoSEQ multiplex PCR reads with MiXCR, one entry per CDR3 protein. The sample records about 120,000 distinct CDR3 sequences, roughly 91% being singletons. Sequencing of TCR beta covered CD8+ and CD4+ T cells obtained from blood. It was healthy donors who served as the controls, matched for age and sex. TEMRA cells were FACS-enriched, while CD8+ and CD4+ T cells were negatively isolated. Germline loops: CDR1 SQVTM, CDR2 ANQGSEA. The CDR3 has 13 residues. V gave up 7 bases and J gave up 0 bases, with 13 bases separating them.

The J gene is TRBJ2-7, the V gene TRBV29-1; maybe TRBD1 (5 bases). The TCR originated in a human donor in good health. Material for sequencing was CD4+ T cells from PBMCs. Here the CDR3 reads CSAGKGASYEQYF. CDR3 nucleotides: TGCAGCGCCGGAAAAGGGGCCTCCTACGAGCAGTACTTC.